The rows below give T cell receptor beta chains drawn from one sample of a study of blood T cell repertoires in COVID-19. The assay was immunoSEQ multiplex PCR, and TCRdb's table has in-frame clones only and misses some. Of roughly 140,000 clones in the sample, 75% to 90% were seen once. Specimen: peripheral blood. The receptors stem from a woman aged 40 to 55 with acute or convalescent COVID-19. Each CDR3 is given with its conserved first and last residue. The D gene is left open where the match is weak. Expanded clones get a size class; other rows say once, few or many, or leave the size out.

v_gene: TRBV30
abundance: .
j_gene: TRBJ1-2
d_gene: TRBD1
CDR3nt: TGTGCCTGGAGTAACAACCGGGACAGGGACCACTATGGCTACACCTTC
CDR3aa: CAWSNNRDRDHYGYTF

v_gene: TRBV5-1
abundance: once
j_gene: TRBJ2-3
d_gene: TRBD2
CDR3nt: TGCGCCAGCAGCTTGTGGCGGGGGGGCACAGATACGCAGTATTTT
CDR3aa: CASSLWRGGTDTQYF

v_gene: TRBV3-1/TRBV3-2
abundance: .
j_gene: TRBJ2-5
d_gene: .
CDR3nt: TGTGCCAGCAGCTCGGCCCCGGGAGAGACCCAGTACTTC
CDR3aa: CASSSAPGETQYF

v_gene: TRBV7-3
abundance: once
j_gene: TRBJ2-1
d_gene: .
CDR3nt: TGTGCCAGCAGCTTAATCGCGGCAAGCTCCTACAATGAGCAGTTCTTC
CDR3aa: CASSLIAASSYNEQFF

v_gene: TRBV15
abundance: few
j_gene: TRBJ2-7
d_gene: TRBD1
CDR3nt: TGTGCCACCAGCAGGGCCGGGACAGCCTACGAGCAGTACTTC
CDR3aa: CATSRAGTAYEQYF

v_gene: TRBV19
abundance: .
j_gene: TRBJ2-3
d_gene: .
CDR3nt: TGTGCCAGTAGTATTTCGGGTGCTAGCACAGATACGCAGTATTTT
CDR3aa: CASSISGASTDTQYF

v_gene: TRBV5-1
abundance: .
j_gene: TRBJ2-6
d_gene: .
CDR3nt: TGCGCCAGCAGCCAAGGGTTAGGGGGTTCTGGGGCCAACGTCCTGACTTTC
CDR3aa: CASSQGLGGSGANVLTF

v_gene: TRBV4-1
abundance: .
j_gene: TRBJ2-7
d_gene: TRBD1
CDR3nt: TGCGCCAGCAGCCGACAGGGCTCCTACGAGCAGTACTTC
CDR3aa: CASSRQGSYEQYF

v_gene: TRBV4-1
abundance: .
j_gene: TRBJ2-7
d_gene: TRBD1
CDR3nt: TGCGCCAGCAGCCAGGGTACAGGGGGTGGGGAGCAGTACTTC
CDR3aa: CASSQGTGGGEQYF

v_gene: TRBV6-6
abundance: .
j_gene: TRBJ2-7
d_gene: TRBD1
CDR3nt: TGTGCCAGCAGTTACGGTACAGGGGGCTCCTACGAGCAGTACTTC
CDR3aa: CASSYGTGGSYEQYF

v_gene: TRBV18
abundance: .
j_gene: TRBJ2-7
d_gene: TRBD2
CDR3nt: TGTGCCAGCTCACCTAGCGGGGGCTCCTACGAGCAGTACTTC
CDR3aa: CASSPSGGSYEQYF

v_gene: TRBV2
abundance: .
j_gene: TRBJ1-1
d_gene: .
CDR3nt: TGTGCCAGCAGTGAACGGGGGAGGATGAACACTGAAGCTTTCTTT
CDR3aa: CASSERGRMNTEAFF

v_gene: TRBV9
abundance: .
j_gene: TRBJ2-7
d_gene: .
CDR3nt: TGTGCCAGCAGCGTAGGGGCTCAGGACTACGAGCAGTACTTC
CDR3aa: CASSVGAQDYEQYF

v_gene: TRBV5-5
abundance: .
j_gene: TRBJ1-4
d_gene: TRBD1
CDR3nt: TGTGCCAGCAGCTCAGGCGTCGCAGGGGGCGGAGGTGAAAAACTGTTTTTT
CDR3aa: CASSSGVAGGGGEKLFF

v_gene: TRBV5-4
abundance: .
j_gene: TRBJ2-7
d_gene: TRBD1
CDR3nt: TGTGCCAGCAGCCCGCGGACAGGGCTTAGCGAGCAGTACTTC
CDR3aa: CASSPRTGLSEQYF

v_gene: TRBV9
abundance: .
j_gene: TRBJ2-1
d_gene: .
CDR3nt: TGTGCCAGCAGCGTAGGCGGGGACCCATACAATGAGCAGTTCTTC
CDR3aa: CASSVGGDPYNEQFF